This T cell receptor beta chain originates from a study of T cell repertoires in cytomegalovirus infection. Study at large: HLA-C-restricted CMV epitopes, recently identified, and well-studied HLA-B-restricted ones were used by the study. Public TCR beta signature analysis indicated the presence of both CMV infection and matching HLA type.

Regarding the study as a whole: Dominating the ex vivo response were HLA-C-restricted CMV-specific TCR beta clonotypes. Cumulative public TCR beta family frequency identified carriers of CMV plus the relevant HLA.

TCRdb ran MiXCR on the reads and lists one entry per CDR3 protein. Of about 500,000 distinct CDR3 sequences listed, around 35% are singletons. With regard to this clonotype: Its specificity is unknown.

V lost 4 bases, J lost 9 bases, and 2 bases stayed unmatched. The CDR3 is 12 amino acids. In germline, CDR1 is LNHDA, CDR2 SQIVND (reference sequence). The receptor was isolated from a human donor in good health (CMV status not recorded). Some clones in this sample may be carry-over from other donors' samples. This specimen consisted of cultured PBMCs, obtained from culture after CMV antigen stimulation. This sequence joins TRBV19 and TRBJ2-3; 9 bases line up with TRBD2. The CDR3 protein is CASSTGLATQYF. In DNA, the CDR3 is TGTGCCAGTAGTACTGGACTAGCGACGCAGTATTTT.